The 14 T cell receptor beta chains reported below all come from one sample, sequenced in a study of cytomegalovirus exposure and HLA in healthy donors. PCR primers comprised 60 Vbeta and 13 Jbeta primers. Generated by immunoSEQ multiplex PCR, the TCRdb table keeps only in-frame clones and is missing some. The table lists around 150,000 clones, 70% to 80% of them singletons. The sample comprised PBMCs. The origin of the receptors is a man aged 35 to 55 in good health and CMV-seronegative.

The chain recombines TRBV28 with TRBJ2-7; perhaps TRBD1 as D (5 bases). Germline assignment: CDR1 MDHEN and CDR2 SYDVKM. The length of the CDR3 is 12 residues. The germline V and J ends were trimmed by 6 bases and 7 bases, with 13 bases remaining between them. CDR3 sequence (DNA): TGTGCCAGCAGCCGACAGATAGGAGAGCAGTACTTC. Residues: CASSRQIGEQYF.

The chain uses TRBV5-5 and TRBJ2-3; TRBD1 is a possible D gene (5 bases). Germline V gene sequence: CDR1 SGHKS, CDR2 YYEKEE (reference sequence). The CDR3 is made up of 14 amino acids. Trimming removed 3 bases from V and 9 bases from J, with 17 bases in between. CDR3 residues: CASSSPQQAHTQYF. The CDR3 DNA is TGTGCCAGCAGCTCGCCTCAACAGGCTCACACGCAGTATTTT.

The CDR3 loop is CASSPTGSGANVLTF. The CDR3 bases are TGCGCCAGCAGCCCCACAGGGTCCGGGGCCAACGTCCTGACTTTC. The chain has TRBV5-1 and TRBJ2-6; D is perhaps TRBD1 (6 bases). The length of the CDR3 is 15 residues. Germline CDR1 reads SGHRS; CDR2 reads YFSETQ. V was pared by 4 bases and J by 4 bases, with 12 bases between.

The V and J genes are TRBV6-4 and TRBJ2-1, with TRBD2 as a possible D gene (7 bases). This CDR3 is 17 amino acids long. Germline CDR1 is MRHNA and CDR2 is SNTAGT. V lost 0 bases and J lost 0, with 12 bases in between. CDR3 region: CASSDSPGGHSYNEQFF. The CDR3 nucleotides are TGTGCCAGCAGTGACTCTCCGGGGGGCCACTCCTACAATGAGCAGTTCTTC.

This chain connects TRBV10-2 to TRBJ2-4; the D is unclear. V dropped 5 bases and J dropped 1 base, with 12 bases sitting between them. This CDR3 has 15 amino acids. Germline CDR1 and CDR2: WSHSY and SAAADI. CDR3 region: CASSTPNGAKNIQYF. The DNA of the CDR3 is TGCGCCAGCAGTACCCCTAACGGGGCCAAAAACATTCAGTACTTC.

This rearrangement joins TRBV9 to TRBJ1-2; D gene ambiguous. CDR3 size: 13 residues. Germline-derived CDR1 and CDR2 are SGDLS and YYNGEE. With 0 bases removed from V and 5 bases from J, the gap between germline ends came to 8 bases. The CDR3 reads CASSVDSRYGYTF. The CDR3 nucleotides are TGTGCCAGCAGCGTAGACTCGAGGTATGGCTACACCTTC.

J is TRBJ1-5 and V is TRBV19; D might be TRBD1 (5 bases). CDR3 length: 15 residues. Trimming left V 7 bases short and J 9 bases short, with 22 bases between. The germline CDR1 and CDR2 sequences are LNHDA and SQIVND (reference sequence). The CDR3 protein is CASKGYDDPVLPQHF. The CDR3 DNA reads TGTGCCAGTAAGGGGTATGATGACCCAGTTTTGCCCCAGCATTTT.

This sequence joins TRBV11-3 and TRBJ1-1; no firm D call. The V end lost 5 bases, the J end lost 7 bases, and 14 bases lay between the germline ends. Germline V gene lookup returns CDR1 SGHNT and CDR2 YENEEA. This CDR3 region has 13 residues. DNA for the CDR3: TGTGCCAGCAGCCAGGAGGTTTCCAGTGAAGCTTTCTTT. It translates to CASSQEVSSEAFF.

The chain carries TRBV9 and TRBJ1-5; D gene unclear. Per germline, CDR1 SGDLS and CDR2 YYNGEE. Trimming removed 3 bases at V and 2 bases at J, with 12 bases between. The CDR3 has 15 amino acids. The CDR3 DNA reads as TGTGCCAGCAGCGCGGGAGGGTGGGGCAATCAGCCCCAGCATTTT. Its protein product is CASSAGGWGNQPQHF.

CDR3 DNA sequence: TGTGCCAGTAGTATAGACTCTGATTTGGGGACAGCGAATAGCAATCAGCCCCAGCATTTT. Amino acids: CASSIDSDLGTANSNQPQHF. This sequence joins TRBV19 and TRBJ1-5; TRBD1 matches at 7 bases. Germline assignment: CDR1 LNHDA and CDR2 SQIVND (reference sequence). The CDR3 sequence is 20 residues long. V lost 0 bases and J lost 0; bases outside the gene matches: 14.

The chain recombines TRBV6-5 with TRBJ1-1; TRBD1 matches 7 bases. From germline, CDR1 is MNHEY and CDR2 SVGAGI. This CDR3 is 14 amino acids long. V was pared by 5 bases and J by 5 bases, with 8 bases of the junction left unmatched. The CDR3 protein is CASSMGRGATEAFF. CDR3 in DNA: TGTGCCAGCAGTATGGGCAGGGGGGCAACTGAAGCTTTCTTT.

The table lists this clone with a count of one. This chain links TRBV27 with TRBJ2-3; possibly TRBD2 for D (6 bases). This CDR3 contains 12 residues. Trimming pared 5 bases from V and 6 bases from J, leaving 9 bases between. From germline, CDR1 is MNHEY and CDR2 SMNVEV (reference sequence). Written as DNA, the CDR3 is TGTGCCAGCAGTGGTGGAGGGGATACGCAGTATTTT. Its protein is CASSGGGDTQYF.

This clone has a handful of counts. The chain is built from TRBV29-1 and TRBJ2-1; TRBD1 aligns across 7 bases. The germline V gene has CDR1 SQVTM and CDR2 ANQGSEA. After removal of 7 bases from V and 7 bases from J, the junction contained 13 bases not matched to a gene. The CDR3 runs to 14 residues. DNA of the CDR3: TGCAGCGCAGATAACTGGGGACAGAGTAATGAGCAGTTCTTC. Encoded protein: CSADNWGQSNEQFF.

The CDR3 DNA is TGTGCCTGGAGGGACCGGGGGAATTCACCCCTCCACTTT. It translates to CAWRDRGNSPLHF. This chain connects TRBV30 to TRBJ1-6; possible D gene TRBD1, 5 bases. This CDR3 comprises 13 residues. V was clipped by 3 bases and J by 7 bases, with 10 bases between them. The germline V gene has CDR1 GTSNPN and CDR2 SVGIG (reference sequence).